These 7 T cell receptor beta chains were sequenced from one sample in a study of pediatric ulcerative colitis. The rectum was sampled with one to two pinch biopsies at colonoscopy. Sequencing was performed with immunoSEQ multiplex PCR; in TCRdb, only in-frame clones are kept and a portion is missing. The sample carries about 37,000 clones, around 75% recorded once. Sample: gut tissue. The receptors here all came from a boy aged 5-17 years with severe ulcerative colitis.

The chain joins TRBV5-6 to TRBJ2-1; no clear D. This CDR3 contains 14 residues. Trimming shortened V by 0 bases and J by 3 bases, and 7 bases separated the two germline ends. In germline, CDR1 is SGHDT, CDR2 YYEEEE. CDR3 sequence: CASSLGLDYNEQFF. The CDR3 DNA is TGTGCCAGCAGCTTGGGGCTAGACTACAATGAGCAGTTCTTC. Full variable domain (remainder filled in from reference TRBV5-6 and TRBJ2-1): DAGVTQSPTHLIKTRGQQVTLRCSPKSGHDTVSWYQQALGQGPQFIFQYYEEEERQRGNFPDRFSGHQFPNYSSELNVNALLLGDSALYLCASSLGLDYNEQFFGPGTRLTVL.

CDR3 in DNA: TGCGCCAGCAGCAATGGGACGGTCACTGAAGCTTTCTTT. Its translation: CASSNGTVTEAFF. The J gene is TRBJ1-1, the V gene TRBV5-1; D might be TRBD1 (5 bases). The germline V gene has CDR1 SGHRS and CDR2 YFSETQ. The ends were cut back, 4 bases at V and 4 bases at J, with 11 bases in the middle. The CDR3 has 13 residues.

V is TRBV5-1 and J is TRBJ2-3; D unclear. Trimming cost V 0 bases and J 0 bases, with 5 bases left between them. There are 14 residues in the CDR3. Germline assignment: CDR1 SGHRS and CDR2 YFSETQ. Here the CDR3 DNA reads TGCGCCAGCAGCTTGGATGAGAGCACAGATACGCAGTATTTT. Translating it yields CASSLDESTDTQYF.

This chain uses TRBV12-5 with TRBJ1-1; D not certain. The CDR3 contains 11 residues. V shed 1 base and J shed 11 bases, with 8 bases lying between them. Looked up from germline, CDR1 is LGHNT and CDR2 is FRNRAP. CDR3 sequence: CASGLDTLAFF. CDR3 sequence (DNA): TGTGCTAGTGGTTTGGATACGCTGGCTTTCTTT.

The rearrangement joins TRBV6-5 to TRBJ1-2; D ambiguous. Germline CDR1 is MNHEY and CDR2 is SVGAGI. The CDR3 loop spans 15 amino acids. The V end lost 5 bases, the J end lost 6 bases, and 19 bases lay between the germline ends. The DNA of the CDR3 is TGTGCCAGCAGTAAGGGCGATGGAGGGAGGGATGGCTACACCTTC. Protein: CASSKGDGGRDGYTF.

The V gene is TRBV6-1, the J gene TRBJ1-6; D unresolved. V was shortened by 0 bases and J by 0 bases, with 6 bases between the two germline ends. Germline V CDR1 and CDR2: MNHNS, SASEGT. This CDR3 is built from 16 residues. In DNA form, the CDR3 reads TGTGCCAGCAGTGAAGCGAGGAGCTCCTATAATTCACCCCTCCACTTT. Translating it yields CASSEARSSYNSPLHF.

This clone was recorded only once. The chain employs TRBV25-1 and TRBJ2-7; D is ambiguous. Germline V CDR1 and CDR2: MGHDK, SYGVNS. This CDR3 contains 11 residues. V lost 4 bases to trimming and J lost 2 bases, with 3 bases between them. The CDR3 loop reads CASSGAYEQYF. In DNA form, the CDR3 reads TGTGCCAGCAGTGGGGCCTACGAGCAGTACTTC.